This T cell receptor (beta chain) comes out of a study of blood T cell repertoires in COVID-19. Turning to the study itself: Collection of acute and convalescent COVID-19 samples took place in the United States, Italy and Spain. Sources were T cells, B-cell-depleted T cells, or PBMCs; the material itself was cDNA or gDNA.

This CDR3 has 17 residues. CDR1 is MGHRA and CDR2 is YSYEKL in the germline V gene. The V gene end was trimmed by 0 bases and the J gene end by 4 bases; junction bases not matched to a gene: 9. Data came from immunoSEQ multiplex PCR; TCRdb stores just in-frame clones and leaves some out. The sample contains tens of thousands of clones, approximately 90% of which appear only once. V and J are TRBV4-1 and TRBJ2-3, with TRBD2 identical over 8 bases. Input material: peripheral blood. This TCR was recovered from a human donor in a cohort sampled during active COVID-19. As DNA, the CDR3 is TGCGCCAGCAGCCAAGATCCAGCGGGAGTTGGCGCAGATACGCAGTATTTT. Amino acid sequence: CASSQDPAGVGADTQYF.